Shown below are 9 T cell receptor beta chains from a single sample sequenced in a study of early T cells in non-severe SARS-CoV-2 infection. TCRdb called the 5' RACE reads again in MiXCR, with one record for every CDR3 protein. The table shows tens of thousands of distinct CDR3 sequences, with roughly an eighth occurring only once. The sequenced material came from whole blood. The receptor source for this set is an adult who was a healthcare worker with PCR-confirmed SARS-CoV-2 infection or an uninfected control (not recorded which).

This clonotype was seen ten or more times. This chain joins TRBV7-6 and TRBJ1-6; weak D call: TRBD1 (5 bases). There are 16 residues in the CDR3. Germline V CDR1 and CDR2: SGHVS, FNYEAQ. The V end lost 2 bases, the J end lost 8 bases, and 16 bases lay between the germline ends. The CDR3 DNA sequence: TGTGCCAGCAGCTTATCCGGCAGGGCGGTCGATTCACCCCTCCACTTT. Translated: CASSLSGRAVDSPLHF.

In its sample, this clonotype was seen many times. An end of the junction does not agree with germline; a read error may underlie this. CDR3 in amino acids: CASSLSPSNTGELFF. The CDR3 DNA reads as TGTGCTAGCAGCTTAAGCCCCTCGAACACCGGGGAGCTGTTTTTT. The V and J genes are TRBV7-7 and TRBJ2-2; D gene uncertain. From germline, CDR1 is SSHAT and CDR2 FNYEAQ (reference sequence). This CDR3 region has 15 residues.

The chain joins TRBV20-1 to TRBJ2-1; the D is unclear. This CDR3 spans 14 amino acids. Germline V gene lookup returns CDR1 DFQATT and CDR2 SNEGSKA (reference sequence). The germline V and J ends were trimmed by 0 bases and 5 bases, with 11 bases remaining between them. The CDR3: CSARDGKYNNEQFF. Here the CDR3 DNA reads TGCAGTGCTAGAGATGGTAAATATAACAATGAGCAGTTCTTC.

This clonotype was detected a few times. This rearrangement joins TRBV18 to TRBJ2-3, with 8 bases that match TRBD2. Germline CDR1 KGHSH, CDR2 LQKENI. With 4 bases clipped from V and 6 bases from J, the junction kept 12 bases outside the gene matches. The CDR3 is 16 amino acids. As DNA, the CDR3 is TGTGCCAGCTCACGACCCAGCGGGAGTTCTTTGGATACGCAGTATTTT. Protein sequence: CASSRPSGSSLDTQYF.

This clonotype was found a few times. CDR3 region: CASSSRAGSRLAKNIQYF. The CDR3 coding sequence is TGTGCCAGCAGCTCCCGTGCGGGGAGCAGACTAGCCAAAAACATTCAGTACTTC. The J gene is TRBJ2-4, the V gene TRBV13, with D perhaps matching TRBD2 (6 bases). Germline V gene sequence: CDR1 PRHDT, CDR2 FYEKMQ (reference sequence). The CDR3 is made up of 18 amino acids. Between the trimmed V and J ends, which lost 4 bases and 0 bases, there was a span of 19 bases.

A few counts support this clonotype. The chain has TRBV14 and TRBJ2-1; tentative D call: TRBD2 (5 bases). The CDR3 is 11 residues long. CDR1 SGHDN and CDR2 FVKESK come from the germline V gene. The V and J ends lost 3 bases and 13 bases respectively, with 10 bases between them. This CDR3 reads CASSQGVLQFF. The CDR3 DNA is TGTGCCAGCAGCCAGGGAGTCCTACAGTTCTTC.

This clonotype was recorded only once. This chain connects TRBV18 to TRBJ2-1; tentative D call: TRBD1 (6 bases). CDR3 length equals 13 residues. The V and J ends lost 2 bases and 10 bases respectively, with 12 bases between them. The germline CDR1 and CDR2 sequences are KGHSH and LQKENI. The DNA of the CDR3 is TGTGCCAGCTCACCAGGTATACAGGGCGAGCAGTTCTTC. Protein product: CASSPGIQGEQFF.

This clonotype has only a few counts. The chain links TRBV5-1 to TRBJ2-5; TRBD2 agrees at 7 bases. The CDR3 loop spans 15 amino acids. In germline, CDR1 is SGHRS, CDR2 YFSETQ. V was pared by 4 bases and J by 5 bases, with 11 bases of the junction left unmatched. The CDR3 nucleotides are TGCGCCAGCAGCCCAGGACTAGTTGGCGGCGAGACCCAGTACTTC. Protein: CASSPGLVGGETQYF.

This chain uses TRBV5-1 with TRBJ2-2; 9 bases are a match to TRBD2. The ends lost 2 bases at V and 5 bases at J; junction bases unmatched: 22. Per the germline V gene, CDR1 is SGHRS and CDR2 is YFSETQ. The CDR3 has 21 amino acids. CDR3 DNA sequence: TGCGCCAGCAGCTTCGGCAGCAGATATAGCGGGGGCCTTCGGGTAACCGGGGAGCTGTTTTTT. As protein: CASSFGSRYSGGLRVTGELFF.